The clone carrying this T cell receptor beta chain was observed many times. Its antigen is as yet unknown. Trimming stripped 4 bases from V and 8 bases from J, with 11 bases between. CDR1 is SQVTM, CDR2 ANQGSEA, per germline. This CDR3 contains 11 residues. These data come from a study of CD8 T cells in ankylosing spondylitis. Scientists made TCR beta libraries using quantitative 5'-RACE with molecular barcodes. MiXCR, run by TCRdb on the 5' RACE reads, gives a single entry per CDR3 protein. The table has around 130,000 distinct CDR3 sequences, around 7% seen once. Findings and caveats of the study: Made up of about eight highly homologous variants, a TCR beta motif appeared characteristic of ankylosing spondylitis blood. Reported data indicate significant enrichment of disease-linked clones within matched ankylosing spondylitis synovial fluid.

J is TRBJ1-2 and V is TRBV29-1; D remains ambiguous. The sequenced sample was blood, either unsorted or a sorted T cell fraction (not recorded which). This receptor was taken from a male donor with ankylosing spondylitis or in good health (not recorded which). The CDR3 is CSVVGGFGYTF. For the CDR3, the DNA is TGCAGCGTTGTCGGCGGTTTCGGCTACACCTTC.